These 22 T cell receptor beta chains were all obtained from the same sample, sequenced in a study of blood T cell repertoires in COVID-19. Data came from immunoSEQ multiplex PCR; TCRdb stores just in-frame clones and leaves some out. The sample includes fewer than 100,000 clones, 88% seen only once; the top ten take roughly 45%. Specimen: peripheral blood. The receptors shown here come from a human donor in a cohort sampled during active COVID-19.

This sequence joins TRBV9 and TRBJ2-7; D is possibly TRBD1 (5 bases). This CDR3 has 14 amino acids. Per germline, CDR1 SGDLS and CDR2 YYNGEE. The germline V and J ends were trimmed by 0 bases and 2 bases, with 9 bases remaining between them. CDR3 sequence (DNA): TGTGCCAGCAGCGTAGGGGCAGGGACCTACGAGCAGTACTTC. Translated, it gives CASSVGAGTYEQYF.

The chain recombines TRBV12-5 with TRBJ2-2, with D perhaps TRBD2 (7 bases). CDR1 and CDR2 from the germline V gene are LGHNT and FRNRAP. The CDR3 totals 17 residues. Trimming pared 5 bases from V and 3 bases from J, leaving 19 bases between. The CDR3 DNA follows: TGTGCTAGTGGTCCCCCGGCCGGGGGGCCTCACACCGGGGAGCTGTTTTTT. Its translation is CASGPPAGGPHTGELFF. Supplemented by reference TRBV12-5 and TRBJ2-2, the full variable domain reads DARVTQTPRHKVTEMGQEVTMRCQPILGHNTVFWYRQTMMQGLELLAYFRNRAPLDDSGMPKDRFSAEMPDATLATLKIQPSEPRDSAVYFCASGPPAGGPHTGELFFGEGSRLTVL.

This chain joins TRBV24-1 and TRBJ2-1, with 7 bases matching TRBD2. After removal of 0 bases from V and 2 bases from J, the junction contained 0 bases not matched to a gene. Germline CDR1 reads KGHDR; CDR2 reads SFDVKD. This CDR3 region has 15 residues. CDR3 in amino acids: CATSDLRGAYNEQFF. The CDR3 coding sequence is TGTGCCACCAGTGATTTGCGGGGGGCCTACAATGAGCAGTTCTTC.

CDR3 bases: TGTGCCAGCAGCGTAGGGCGGGAAAACTATGGCTACACCTTC. Amino acid sequence: CASSVGRENYGYTF. The chain joins TRBV9 to TRBJ1-2; no definite D call. This CDR3 comprises 14 residues. Trimming stripped 0 bases from V and 2 bases from J, with 8 bases between. Germline CDR1 is SGDLS and CDR2 is YYNGEE.

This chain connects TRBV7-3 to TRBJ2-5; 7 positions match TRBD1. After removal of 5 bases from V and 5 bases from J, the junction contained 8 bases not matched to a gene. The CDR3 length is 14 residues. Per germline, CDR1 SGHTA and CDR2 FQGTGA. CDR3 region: CASSNSTGRETQYF. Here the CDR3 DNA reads TGTGCCAGCAGCAACTCGACAGGGCGGGAGACCCAGTACTTC.

CDR3 in DNA: TGTGCCAGTCAGACAACTAATGAAAAACTGTTTTTT. Its translation is CASQTTNEKLFF. This rearrangement joins TRBV6-5 to TRBJ1-4; no definite D call. In germline, CDR1 is MNHEY, CDR2 SVGAGI. The CDR3 is made up of 12 amino acids. Trimming removed 9 bases at V and 0 bases at J, with 5 bases between.

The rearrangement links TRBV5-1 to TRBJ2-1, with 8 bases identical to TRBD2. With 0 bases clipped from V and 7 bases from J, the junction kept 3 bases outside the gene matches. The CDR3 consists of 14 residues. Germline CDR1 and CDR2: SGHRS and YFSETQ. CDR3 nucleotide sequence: TGCGCCAGCAGCTTGGGACTAGCGAAGAATGAGCAGTTCTTC. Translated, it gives CASSLGLAKNEQFF.

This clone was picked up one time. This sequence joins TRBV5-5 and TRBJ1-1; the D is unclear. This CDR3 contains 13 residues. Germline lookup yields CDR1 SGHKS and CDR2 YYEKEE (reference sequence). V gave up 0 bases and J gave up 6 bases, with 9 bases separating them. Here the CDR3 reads CASSLERYAEAFF. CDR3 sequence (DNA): TGTGCCAGCAGCTTGGAGCGGTACGCTGAAGCTTTCTTT. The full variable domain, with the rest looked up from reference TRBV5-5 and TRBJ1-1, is DAGVTQSPTHLIKTRGQQVTLRCSPISGHKSVSWYQQVLGQGPQFIFQYYEKEERGRGNFPDRFSARQFPNYSSELNVNALLLGDSALYLCASSLERYAEAFFGQGTRLTVV.

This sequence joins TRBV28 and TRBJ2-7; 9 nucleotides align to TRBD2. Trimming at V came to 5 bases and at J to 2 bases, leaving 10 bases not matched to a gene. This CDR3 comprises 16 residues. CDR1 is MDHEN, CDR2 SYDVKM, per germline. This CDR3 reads CASSPRGRGSTYEQYF. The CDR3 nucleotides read TGTGCCAGCAGTCCTCGCGGGAGGGGCAGCACCTACGAGCAGTACTTC.

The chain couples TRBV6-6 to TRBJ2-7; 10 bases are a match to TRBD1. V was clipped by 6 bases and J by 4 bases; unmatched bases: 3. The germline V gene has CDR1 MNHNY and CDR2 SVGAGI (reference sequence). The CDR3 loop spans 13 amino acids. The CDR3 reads CASRGTGEYEQYF. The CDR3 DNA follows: TGTGCCAGCAGAGGGACAGGGGAGTACGAGCAGTACTTC.

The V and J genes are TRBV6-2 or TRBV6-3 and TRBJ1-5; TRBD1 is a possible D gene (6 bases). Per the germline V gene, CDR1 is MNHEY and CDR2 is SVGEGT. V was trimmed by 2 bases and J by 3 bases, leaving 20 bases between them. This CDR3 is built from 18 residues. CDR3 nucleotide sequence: TGTGCCAGCAGTTACACGGGGTCCTACAGGGAGTACAATCAGCCCCAGCATTTT. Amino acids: CASSYTGSYREYNQPQHF.

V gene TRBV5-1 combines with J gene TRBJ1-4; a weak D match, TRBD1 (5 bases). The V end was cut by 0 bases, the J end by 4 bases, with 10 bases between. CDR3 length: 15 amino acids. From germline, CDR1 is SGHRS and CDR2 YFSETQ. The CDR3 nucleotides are TGCGCCAGCAGCTTGGGCGGCCAGGGTAATGAAAAACTGTTTTTT. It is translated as CASSLGGQGNEKLFF.

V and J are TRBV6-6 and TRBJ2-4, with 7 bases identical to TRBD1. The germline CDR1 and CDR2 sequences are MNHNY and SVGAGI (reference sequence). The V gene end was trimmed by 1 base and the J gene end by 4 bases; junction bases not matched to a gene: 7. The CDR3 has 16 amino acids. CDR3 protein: CASSYLYEGQKNIQYF. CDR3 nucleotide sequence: TGTGCCAGCAGTTACTTGTATGAGGGACAGAAAAACATTCAGTACTTC.

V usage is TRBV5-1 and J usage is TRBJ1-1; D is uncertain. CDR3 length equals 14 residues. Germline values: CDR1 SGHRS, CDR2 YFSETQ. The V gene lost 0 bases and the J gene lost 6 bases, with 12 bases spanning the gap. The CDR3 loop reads CASSLVASTAEAFF. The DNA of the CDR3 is TGCGCCAGCAGCTTGGTAGCATCGACTGCTGAAGCTTTCTTT.

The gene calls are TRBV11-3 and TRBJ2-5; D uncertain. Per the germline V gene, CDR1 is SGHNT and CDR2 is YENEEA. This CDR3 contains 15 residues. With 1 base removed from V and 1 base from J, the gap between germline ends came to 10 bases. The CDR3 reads CASSLARQAQETQYF. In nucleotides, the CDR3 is TGTGCCAGCAGCTTAGCCCGGCAGGCCCAAGAGACCCAGTACTTC.

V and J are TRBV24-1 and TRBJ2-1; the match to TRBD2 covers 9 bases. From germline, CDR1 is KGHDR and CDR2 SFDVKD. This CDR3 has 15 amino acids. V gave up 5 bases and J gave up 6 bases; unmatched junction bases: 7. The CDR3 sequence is CATSVAGGRANEQFF. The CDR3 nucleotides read TGTGCCACCAGTGTTGCTGGCGGGAGGGCCAATGAGCAGTTCTTC.

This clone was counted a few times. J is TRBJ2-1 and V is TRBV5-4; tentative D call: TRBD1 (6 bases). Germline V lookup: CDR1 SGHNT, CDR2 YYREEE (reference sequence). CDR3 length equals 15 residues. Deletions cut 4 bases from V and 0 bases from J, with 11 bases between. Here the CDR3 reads CASSTGTPSYNEQFF. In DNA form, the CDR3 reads TGTGCCAGCAGCACCGGGACACCCTCCTACAATGAGCAGTTCTTC.

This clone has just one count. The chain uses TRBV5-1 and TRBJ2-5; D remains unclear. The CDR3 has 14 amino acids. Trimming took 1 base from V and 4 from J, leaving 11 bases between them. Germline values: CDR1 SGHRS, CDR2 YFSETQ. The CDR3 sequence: CASSLTYLSETQYF. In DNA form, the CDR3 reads TGCGCCAGCAGCTTGACTTACTTGTCAGAGACCCAGTACTTC. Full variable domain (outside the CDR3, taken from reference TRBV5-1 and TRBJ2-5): KAGVTQTPRYLIKTRGQQVTLSCSPISGHRSVSWYQQTPGQGLQFLFEYFSETQRNKGNFPGRFSGRQFSNSRSEMNVSTLELGDSALYLCASSLTYLSETQYFGPGTRLLVL.

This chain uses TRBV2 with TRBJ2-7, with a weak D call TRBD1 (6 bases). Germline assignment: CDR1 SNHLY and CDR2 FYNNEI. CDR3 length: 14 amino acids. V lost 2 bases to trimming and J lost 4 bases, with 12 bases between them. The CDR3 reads CASSETLQGYEQYF. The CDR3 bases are TGTGCCAGCAGTGAAACCCTACAGGGTTACGAGCAGTACTTC.

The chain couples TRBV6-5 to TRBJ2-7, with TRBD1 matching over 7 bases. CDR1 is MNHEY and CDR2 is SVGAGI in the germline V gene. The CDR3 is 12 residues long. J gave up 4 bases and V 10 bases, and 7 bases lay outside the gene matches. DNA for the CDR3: TGTGCCACAGAAGGACAGGCGTACGAGCAGTACTTC. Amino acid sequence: CATEGQAYEQYF.

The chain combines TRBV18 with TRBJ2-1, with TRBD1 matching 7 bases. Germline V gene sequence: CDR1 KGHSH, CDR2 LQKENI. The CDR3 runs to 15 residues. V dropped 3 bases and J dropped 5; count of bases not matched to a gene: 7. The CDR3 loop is CASSPRQGLNNEQFF. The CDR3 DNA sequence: TGTGCCAGCTCACCTCGACAGGGTTTGAACAATGAGCAGTTCTTC. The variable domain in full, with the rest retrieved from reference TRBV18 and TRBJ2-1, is NAGVMQNPRHLVRRRGQEARLRCSPMKGHSHVYWYRQLPEEGLKFMVYLQKENIIDESGMPKERFSAEFPKEGPSILRIQQVVRGDSAAYFCASSPRQGLNNEQFFGPGTRLTVL.

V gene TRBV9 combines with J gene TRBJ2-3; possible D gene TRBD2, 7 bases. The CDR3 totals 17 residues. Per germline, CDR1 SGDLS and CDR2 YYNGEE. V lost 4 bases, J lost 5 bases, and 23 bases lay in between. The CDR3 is CASSSRPLAGAGDTQYF. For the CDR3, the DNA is TGTGCCAGCAGCTCCCGTCCGTTGGCGGGGGCCGGAGATACGCAGTATTTT.